The text below deals with one T cell receptor (beta chain). This specimen belongs to a study of blood T cell repertoires in COVID-19. The overall study: Material from acute and convalescent COVID-19 was sourced from the United States, Italy and Spain. T cells, B-cell-depleted T cells, or PBMCs supplied cDNA or gDNA.

Methods used by the authors: Estimation of nucleated cell counts relied on the amplification of reference gene primers. TCRdb's copy holds only in-frame clones and misses some; the assay was immunoSEQ multiplex PCR. V, J and clone size are taken as reported in that table, and D and trimming were inferred from the DNA itself. The sample has 250,000 or so clones; 85% to 90% are singletons. This CDR3 is 13 amino acids long. With 8 bases clipped from V and 2 bases from J, the junction kept 4 bases outside the gene matches. CDR1 SNHLY and CDR2 FYNNEI come from the germline V gene. Sequencing input: PBMCs or T cells enriched from blood (not recorded which). This TCR derives from a young woman with acute COVID-19. The chain recombines TRBV2 with TRBJ2-7, with TRBD2 matching over 9 bases. The DNA for the CDR3 is TGTGCCAGCTTGACTAGCGGTGCCTACGAGCAGTACTTC. Translated, it gives CASLTSGAYEQYF.